The following is a T cell receptor (beta chain) sequence with its context. The antigen is not known. The entry originates in a study of T cell responses to AZD1222 COVID-19 vaccine. Study information: Second-dose intervals of approximately 4 or approximately 12 weeks were pooled. Broader study findings: There were repertoire samples only from the period after the peak T cell response.

Assay used: immunoSEQ multiplex PCR; TCRdb lists only in-frame clones, some missing. The table lists fewer than 150,000 clones, 85% to 90% of them singletons. CDR1 and CDR2 from the germline V gene are MNHEY and SVGAGI. The CDR3 totals 14 residues. V lost 5 bases and J lost 5; bases outside the gene matches: 8. The receptor was isolated from an adult in good health. Sequences were derived from peripheral blood, sampled on day 0 of AZD1222 vaccination. The chain uses TRBV6-5 and TRBJ1-2; 7 bases match TRBD1. The CDR3 protein is CASSPTGTAYGYTF. CDR3 DNA sequence: TGTGCCAGCAGTCCCACGGGGACAGCTTATGGCTACACCTTC.